A single sample is the source of the 30 T cell receptor beta chains below, sequenced in a study of HIV-infected patients and healthy controls (dated 2014 in TCRdb). The receptor library was made with 5' RACE. The sequencer was an Illumina MiSeq. In TCRdb, the public reads were trimmed at Q25 with fastp and aligned with MiXCR, with productive beta chains retained. When rows share a CDR3 protein, they turn into one entry using the most common DNA and genes. The sample table holds around 67,000 distinct CDR3 sequences, of which approximately 16% were seen once. The ten biggest clones cover approximately 5% of the sample. Sequencing used CD4+ T cells from blood. Receptors originate from a human donor in good health.

This clonotype was seen a few times. The chain joins TRBV20-1 to TRBJ2-3; D uncertain. There are 15 residues in the CDR3. V gave up 2 bases and J gave up 7 bases, with 19 bases separating them. The germline V gene has CDR1 DFQATT and CDR2 SNEGSKA (reference sequence). The CDR3 DNA is TGCAGTGCTAGACCGCAATTAGAATCTCTTCATACGCAGTATTTT. Amino acids: CSARPQLESLHTQYF.

J is TRBJ1-1 and V is TRBV7-2; the match to TRBD1 covers 7 bases. V trimming: 8 bases; J trimming: 7 bases; junction bases outside the gene matches: 22. Germline V gene lookup returns CDR1 SGHTA and CDR2 FQGNSA. CDR3 size: 17 residues. CDR3: CASEGTVSFGVRVEAFF. The CDR3 region has the DNA TGTGCCAGCGAGGGGACAGTTTCGTTTGGCGTGCGGGTTGAAGCTTTCTTT.

This clonotype was found many times. The J gene is TRBJ2-3, the V gene TRBV20-1; maybe TRBD2 (5 bases). From germline, CDR1 is DFQATT and CDR2 SNEGSKA (reference sequence). Trimming stripped 2 bases from V and 6 bases from J, with 24 bases between. This CDR3 contains 17 residues. The CDR3 region has the DNA TGCAGTGCTAGATCCGGGTTCCGTCGGTCGAGAGGGGATACGCAGTATTTT. Protein product: CSARSGFRRSRGDTQYF.

This clonotype has more than one count but fewer than ten. This sequence joins TRBV29-1 and TRBJ1-1, with TRBD1 as a possible D gene (5 bases). Trimming stripped 7 bases from V and 11 bases from J, with 14 bases between. CDR1 and CDR2 from the germline V gene are SQVTM and ANQGSEA. The CDR3 runs to 10 residues. In DNA form, the CDR3 reads TGCAGCGCGAATGGGGCGCGGGCTTTCTTT. Protein product: CSANGARAFF.

This clonotype was observed at least ten times. The chain carries TRBV2 and TRBJ1-5; D might be TRBD1 (5 bases). The CDR3 covers 13 residues. Trimming removed 4 bases from V and 3 bases from J, with 7 bases in between. Germline V gene data show CDR1 as SNHLY and CDR2 as FYNNEI. The CDR3 bases are TGTGCCAGCAGTGGACAGATCAATCAGCCCCAGCATTTT. It specifies CASSGQINQPQHF.

This clonotype was detected only a few times. J is TRBJ2-1 and V is TRBV7-3; no clear D. Germline CDR1 reads SGHTA; CDR2 reads FQGTGA. This CDR3 contains 13 residues. Between the trimmed V and J ends, which lost 0 bases and 8 bases, there was a span of 8 bases. The CDR3 sequence: CASSLTQSDEQFF. CDR3 DNA sequence: TGTGCCAGCAGCTTAACCCAATCGGATGAGCAGTTCTTC.

This clonotype appeared many times. The chain links TRBV12-3 or TRBV12-4 to TRBJ2-3; D remains unclear. V dropped 1 base and J dropped 0 bases, with 8 bases sitting between them. This CDR3 is built from 15 residues. The CDR3 bases are TGTGCCAGCAGTTTAGACTTTCTAAGCACAGATACGCAGTATTTT. It is translated as CASSLDFLSTDTQYF.

This clonotype has only a few counts. J is TRBJ2-3 and V is TRBV5-5; D is unresolved. The germline gives CDR1 SGHKS, CDR2 YYEKEE (reference sequence). Trimming took off 0 bases at V and 0 bases at J, with 11 bases between the two ends. This CDR3 has 16 amino acids. The CDR3 is CASSLEAMRSTDTQYF. The CDR3 DNA reads as TGTGCCAGCAGCTTGGAGGCCATGCGGAGCACAGATACGCAGTATTTT.

This clonotype was observed a few times. The chain is built from TRBV19 and TRBJ2-7; 9 bases match TRBD1. This CDR3 contains 13 residues. Germline trimming cut 10 bases from V and 4 bases from J; bases unmatched to any gene: 8. Germline lookup yields CDR1 LNHDA and CDR2 SQIVND (reference sequence). The CDR3 sequence is CATRPGTGYEQYF. The CDR3 DNA follows: TGTGCCACTCGCCCCGGGACAGGGTACGAGCAGTACTTC.

The chain employs TRBV7-9 and TRBJ1-1; D is possibly TRBD1 (5 bases). The CDR3 extends over 17 amino acids. Germline CDR1 and CDR2: SEHNR and FQNEAQ (reference sequence). The germline V and J ends were trimmed by 5 bases and 2 bases, with 21 bases remaining between them. Written as DNA, the CDR3 is TGTGCCAGCAGCCCAGAGGGGTCCTGGGCGGTCAACACTGAAGCTTTCTTT. This gives the protein CASSPEGSWAVNTEAFF.

The CDR3 reads CATSPSGQANQPQHF. Here the CDR3 DNA reads TGTGCCACCAGTCCTTCTGGACAGGCCAATCAGCCCCAGCATTTT. The chain uses TRBV24-1 and TRBJ1-5; 7 bases align to TRBD1. Germline V lookup: CDR1 KGHDR, CDR2 SFDVKD. V lost 6 bases to trimming and J lost 3 bases; unmatched junction nucleotides: 7. CDR3 size: 15 residues.

The V gene is TRBV18, the J gene TRBJ2-1, with 7 bases aligning to TRBD2. Germline CDR1 is KGHSH and CDR2 is LQKENI. J gave up 6 bases and V 3 bases, and 5 bases lay outside the gene matches. This CDR3 is built from 14 residues. CDR3 in amino acids: CASSPGTTTNEQFF. The CDR3 nucleotides are TGTGCCAGCTCACCTGGGACTACCACCAATGAGCAGTTCTTC.

This clonotype was observed many times. V gene TRBV6-1 combines with J gene TRBJ2-7; 7 bases align to TRBD2. V lost 7 bases and J lost 7; bases outside the gene matches: 13. This CDR3 spans 14 amino acids. Germline CDR1 and CDR2: MNHNS and SASEGT. DNA of the CDR3: TGTGCCAGCACCCCCCCCCCGGGAGGATGGGAGCAGTACTTC. Translation: CASTPPPGGWEQYF.

This clonotype was observed a few times. The chain is built from TRBV7-2 and TRBJ2-5, with 10 nucleotides matching TRBD1. CDR1 is SGHTA and CDR2 is FQGNSA in the germline V gene. With V trimmed by 8 bases and J by 4 bases, 4 bases remained unmatched. The CDR3 consists of 13 residues. Here the CDR3 reads CASLRDRGETQYF. For the CDR3, the DNA is TGTGCCAGCCTACGGGACAGGGGAGAGACCCAGTACTTC.

This sequence joins TRBV18 and TRBJ2-2; D not certain. CDR1 and CDR2 (germline): KGHSH, LQKENI. The CDR3 loop spans 15 amino acids. V gave up 0 bases and J gave up 5 bases, with 10 bases separating them. This CDR3 is CASSPPGARTGELFF. The CDR3 DNA is TGTGCCAGCTCACCACCGGGTGCCCGGACCGGGGAGCTGTTTTTT.

This clonotype was seen more than once but under ten times. The chain is built from TRBV20-1 and TRBJ2-5, with a weak D call TRBD2 (6 bases). The V and J ends lost 6 bases and 6 bases respectively, with 20 bases between them. From germline, CDR1 is DFQATT and CDR2 SNEGSKA (reference sequence). This CDR3 spans 14 amino acids. CDR3 nucleotides: TGCAGTGCCCAGGGTGGGGGGTCGGCTAAGACCCAGTACTTC. This translates into CSAQGGGSAKTQYF.

V gene TRBV7-2 combines with J gene TRBJ1-2, with TRBD1 as a possible D gene (5 bases). Germline loops: CDR1 SGHTA, CDR2 FQGNSA. There are 16 residues in the CDR3. V lost 11 bases and J lost 4, with 26 bases in between. The CDR3 DNA sequence: TGTGCCGGGGGGGGTGGCCGACCGACGGGGGGCTATGGCTACACCTTC. Translated: CAGGGGRPTGGYGYTF.

Only a few counts were recorded for this clonotype. The V gene is TRBV19, the J gene TRBJ2-2; 10 bases align to TRBD1. Trimming at V came to 5 bases and at J to 7 bases, leaving 7 bases not matched to a gene. The germline gives CDR1 LNHDA, CDR2 SQIVND (reference sequence). This CDR3 contains 15 residues. CDR3 DNA sequence: TGTGCCAGTAGTCTTGGACAGGGGGGAGTCGGGGAGCTGTTTTTT. Residues: CASSLGQGGVGELFF.

Ten or more counts support this clonotype. This chain links TRBV15 with TRBJ1-5, with no clear D. Trimming took off 4 bases at V and 4 bases at J, with 11 bases between the two ends. The CDR3 length is 14 residues. Germline V gene data show CDR1 as LNHNV and CDR2 as YYDKDF (reference sequence). CDR3 in amino acids: CATSTETRNQPQHF. The CDR3, as DNA: TGTGCCACCAGCACCGAGACGCGAAATCAGCCCCAGCATTTT.

This clonotype occurred many times. V and J are TRBV7-2 and TRBJ2-3; unclear D gene. CDR1 and CDR2 (germline): SGHTA, FQGNSA. Trimming shortened V by 5 bases and J by 4 bases, and 7 bases separated the two germline ends. The CDR3 has 12 residues. In DNA, the CDR3 is TGTGCCAGCAGCGCGGTTGCAGATACGCAGTATTTT. Its translation: CASSAVADTQYF.

The CDR3 bases are TGTGCCAGCAGCCCGCCCCGGCGGAACACTGAAGCTTTCTTT. This gives the protein CASSPPRRNTEAFF. The chain recombines TRBV6-2 or TRBV6-3 with TRBJ1-1; no clear D gene. Trimming left V 6 bases short and J 1 base short, with 12 bases between. The CDR3 covers 14 residues. Germline V gives CDR1 MNHEY, CDR2 SVGEGT.

This clonotype was found a few times. The chain employs TRBV7-6 and TRBJ2-5; the D call may be TRBD1 or TRBD2 (5 bases each). Germline V gene data show CDR1 as SGHVS and CDR2 as FNYEAQ. There are 14 residues in the CDR3. The V gene lost 6 bases and the J gene lost 4 bases, with 15 bases spanning the gap. CDR3 region: CASRGSLRGETQYF. The CDR3 bases are TGTGCCAGCAGGGGATCCCTGAGGGGAGAGACCCAGTACTTC.

This clonotype came up a few times. The genes are TRBV20-1 and TRBJ2-3; no clear D gene. Germline CDR1 and CDR2: DFQATT and SNEGSKA (reference sequence). The CDR3 extends over 11 amino acids. Trimming shortened V by 6 bases and J by 6 bases, and 10 bases separated the two germline ends. The CDR3 sequence: CSAPRLDTQYF. Here the CDR3 DNA reads TGCAGTGCCCCTAGATTGGATACGCAGTATTTT.

This clonotype was found a few times. The chain recombines TRBV20-1 with TRBJ1-1; D not resolved. Germline-derived CDR1 and CDR2 are DFQATT and SNEGSKA (reference sequence). The CDR3 length is 13 residues. V was pared by 6 bases and J by 0 bases, with 11 bases between. CDR3: CSAPRTMNTEAFF. CDR3 coding DNA: TGCAGTGCGCCTCGAACCATGAACACTGAAGCTTTCTTT.

This clonotype was observed a handful of times. This chain uses TRBV20-1 with TRBJ1-1, with TRBD1 identical over 8 bases. The CDR3 runs to 15 residues. CDR1 is DFQATT, CDR2 SNEGSKA, per germline (reference sequence). The junction had 5 bases not matched to a gene; V was cut back by 2 bases and J by 0 bases. CDR3 sequence (DNA): TGCAGTGCTAGAACAGGACAGGGCATGAACACTGAAGCTTTCTTT. It specifies CSARTGQGMNTEAFF.

The gene calls are TRBV6-2 or TRBV6-3 and TRBJ1-1; D uncertain. Trimming pared 2 bases from V and 0 bases from J, leaving 10 bases between. Germline assignment: CDR1 MNHEY and CDR2 SVGEGT. The CDR3 sequence is 15 residues long. The CDR3 nucleotides are TGTGCCAGCAGTTACCGAACGACTATGAACACTGAAGCTTTCTTT. Translating gives CASSYRTTMNTEAFF.

The chain carries TRBV29-1 and TRBJ2-1; D not resolved. The CDR3 has 13 residues. V lost 2 bases, J lost 0 bases, and 5 bases lay in between. The V gene's germline CDR1 is SQVTM and CDR2 ANQGSEA. The CDR3 sequence is CSVEQSSYNEQFF. Written as DNA, the CDR3 is TGCAGCGTTGAACAGAGCTCCTACAATGAGCAGTTCTTC.

The chain employs TRBV20-1 and TRBJ1-3; 11 bases align to TRBD1. V trimming: 2 bases; J trimming: 5 bases; junction bases outside the gene matches: 5. Per germline, CDR1 DFQATT and CDR2 SNEGSKA (reference sequence). This CDR3 spans 15 amino acids. The DNA for the CDR3 is TGCAGTGCTAGACCTGGACAGGGGGCTCGAAACACCATATATTTT. It encodes CSARPGQGARNTIYF.

The V call is TRBV10-3, the J call TRBJ2-3, with 12 bases lining up with TRBD2. The germline gives CDR1 ENHRY, CDR2 SYGVKD. There are 14 residues in the CDR3. With V trimmed by 6 bases and J by 3 bases, 1 base remained unmatched. This CDR3 reads CAIRTSGGTDTQYF. The CDR3 DNA follows: TGTGCCATCAGGACTAGCGGGGGAACAGATACGCAGTATTTT.

This clonotype was seen a handful of times. DNA for the CDR3: TGTGCCAGCAGGGGCCGGAAGCCGAGAGCAGATACGCAGTATTTT. Amino acids: CASRGRKPRADTQYF. The V and J genes are TRBV21-1 and TRBJ2-3; the table's D call, TRBD2, has no DNA check behind it. TRBV21-1 is assigned pseudogene status. This CDR3 spans 15 amino acids.